This is a list of T cell receptor beta chains from one sample in a study of T-cell reconstitution after alpha-beta-depleted transplantation in children. MiXCR, applied by TCRdb to the PCR reads, yields one record per CDR3 protein. The sample has a few hundred thousand distinct CDR3 sequences, approximately 30% seen once; the top ten hold 30% to 40%. Source: PBMCs, taken before TCRalphabeta/CD19-depleted stem cell transplant. The receptors were sampled from a boy younger than two with Wiskott-Aldrich syndrome, due to receive a stem cell transplant. CDR3s include the opening cysteine and the closing phenylalanine or tryptophan.

V	J	CDR3
TRBV11-2	TRBJ2-1	CASSFTTSGLDEQFF
TRBV5-1	TRBJ2-1	CASSLNTGSDEQFF
TRBV20-1	TRBJ2-4	CSAGRRTKNIQYF
TRBV27	TRBJ2-1	CASSYRLKLAGGRIEEQFF
TRBV20-1	TRBJ1-5	CSARVGTGRNQPQHF
TRBV20-1	TRBJ2-1	CSALGGQRNEQFF
TRBV6-1	TRBJ1-3	CASRKTGSFGNTIYF
TRBV12-3/TRBV12-4	TRBJ2-3	CASMDLFTDTQYF
TRBV28	TRBJ1-1	CASRSHRELTEAFF
TRBV5-1	TRBJ2-5	CASCPRQGYQETQYF
TRBV15	TRBJ2-7	CATSRSPDSYEQYF
TRBV12-3/TRBV12-4	TRBJ2-7	CASSVGQPSAEQYF
TRBV5-1	TRBJ2-1	CASSLVSGNTYNEQFF
TRBV25-1	TRBJ2-5	CASTGDKLSAQETQYF
TRBV2	TRBJ1-1	CATQEMTEAFF
TRBV4-2	TRBJ2-1	CASSQSVREAYNEQFF
TRBV24-1	TRBJ2-5	CATSDSQGYQETQYF
TRBV15	TRBJ2-5	CATSPRSTSQETQYF
TRBV11-2	TRBJ2-1	CASSPTPGGTYNEQFF
TRBV20-1	TRBJ2-7	CSGTSGTFSYEQYF